This is a list of T cell receptor beta chains from one sample in a study of molecular identifiers for immune sequencing clone quantification. In TCRdb, the PCR reads were re-called with MiXCR into one record per CDR3 protein. The repertoire consists of approximately 500,000 distinct CDR3 sequences, with about 26% occurring once and the leading ten covering over 0.6%. The sample taken for sequencing was naive CD8+ T cells from blood, with Jurkat cell RNA spiked in. The receptors shown here come from a human donor in good health. Some libraries in this study had Jurkat cell RNA spiked in. Each CDR3 is given with its conserved first and last residue. A D gene is named only where the DNA matches it firmly. The size entry is marked missing in some rows and otherwise reads once, few, many or a size class.

J: TRBJ2-3
size: many
V: TRBV28
D: TRBD2
DNA: TGTGCCAGCAGTTTACCTCCTAGCGGAAGGGGACCAGATACGCAGTATTTT
CDR3: CASSLPPSGRGPDTQYF

J: TRBJ1-5
size: .
V: TRBV4-3
D: .
DNA: TGCGCCAGCAGCCAAGAACGAGGTAGCAATCAGCCCCAGCATTTT
CDR3: CASSQERGSNQPQHF

J: TRBJ2-3
size: few
V: TRBV11-3
D: TRBD1
DNA: TGTGCCAGCTCGGACAGGGGAGAGACAGATACGCAGTATTTT
CDR3: CASSDRGETDTQYF

J: TRBJ1-2
size: few
V: TRBV5-4
D: TRBD1
DNA: TGTGCCAGCAGCTCCTGGGACAGTTACTTATATGGCTACACCTTC
CDR3: CASSSWDSYLYGYTF

J: TRBJ2-5
size: few
V: TRBV13
D: TRBD1
DNA: TGTGCCAGCAGCTTAGTGTTAGGGGACAGGGAAGAGACCCAGTACTTC
CDR3: CASSLVLGDREETQYF

J: TRBJ2-1
size: .
V: TRBV24-1
D: TRBD1
DNA: TGTGCCACCAGTGATCAGACAGGGTTGGGGTTCTTC
CDR3: CATSDQTGLGFF

J: TRBJ2-7
size: many
V: TRBV5-8
D: .
DNA: TGTGCCAGCAGCCCCCACCCCTTAGCGCCCGAGCAGTACTTC
CDR3: CASSPHPLAPEQYF

J: TRBJ2-7
size: .
V: TRBV3-1
D: TRBD1
DNA: TGTGCCAGCGGAGGACAGGGCTACGGGCAGTACTTC
CDR3: CASGGQGYGQYF

J: TRBJ1-4
size: many
V: TRBV7-9
D: TRBD1
DNA: TGTGCCAGCAGCCAATCTCCGGGACAGGGGATGGAAAAACTGTTTTTT
CDR3: CASSQSPGQGMEKLFF

J: TRBJ1-2
size: many
V: TRBV4-1
D: .
DNA: TGCGCCAGCAGCCAAGTTCCAGCTCCCTATGGCTACACCTTC
CDR3: CASSQVPAPYGYTF

J: TRBJ1-1
size: few
V: TRBV7-9
D: TRBD1
DNA: TGTGCCAGCAGCTTACCACAGGGGATGAACACTGAAGCTTTCTTT
CDR3: CASSLPQGMNTEAFF

J: TRBJ1-5
size: .
V: TRBV6-2/TRBV6-3
D: .
DNA: TGTGCCAGCACTACCGACACGATGGTCCATCAGCCCCAGCATTTT
CDR3: CASTTDTMVHQPQHF

J: TRBJ1-4
size: many
V: TRBV7-8
D: TRBD1
DNA: TGTGCCAGCAGCTTACTGACAGGGAATGAAAAACTGTTTTTT
CDR3: CASSLLTGNEKLFF

J: TRBJ1-2
size: few
V: TRBV4-3
D: .
DNA: TGCGCCAGCAGCCAAGATCTAGTAGGACTCTATGGCTACACCTTC
CDR3: CASSQDLVGLYGYTF

J: TRBJ1-6
size: many
V: TRBV5-4
D: .
DNA: TGTGCCAGCAGCTTCAATAATTCACCCCTCCACTTT
CDR3: CASSFNNSPLHF

J: TRBJ1-6
size: few
V: TRBV7-9
D: TRBD1
DNA: TGTGCCAGCAGCTTTCCCCTACTCGGACAGGAAAATTCACCCCTCCACTTT
CDR3: CASSFPLLGQENSPLHF

J: TRBJ1-1
size: many
V: TRBV12-3/TRBV12-4
D: .
DNA: TGTGCCAGCAGTTTCGGCATCAACACTGAAGCTTTCTTT
CDR3: CASSFGINTEAFF

J: TRBJ2-3
size: many
V: TRBV9
D: .
DNA: TGTGCCAGCAGCGTAGGCCTCCGCACAGATACGCAGTATTTT
CDR3: CASSVGLRTDTQYF

J: TRBJ2-6
size: few
V: TRBV12-5
D: .
DNA: TGTGCTAGTGGTTTAGCCGGGACCGCTATCTCTGGGGCCACCGTCCTGACTTTC
CDR3: CASGLAGTAISGATVLTF

J: TRBJ2-3
size: many
V: TRBV29-1
D: TRBD2
DNA: TGCAGCGTTGATAACCGACTAGCGGGTAGCACAGATACGCAGTATTTT
CDR3: CSVDNRLAGSTDTQYF

J: TRBJ2-7
size: few
V: TRBV19
D: .
DNA: TGTGCCACGGGGGCCAGCGGGAACCCCTACGAGCAGTACTTC
CDR3: CATGASGNPYEQYF

J: TRBJ2-7
size: .
V: TRBV27
D: TRBD2
DNA: TGTGCCAGCAGTCCAATCGAATGGACTAGCGGGAGGTACGAGCAGTACTTC
CDR3: CASSPIEWTSGRYEQYF